This TCR beta chain was observed in a study of CD8+CD57+ T cells in acquired aplastic anemia. Overall study: Each DNA sample taken from sorted CD4+ and CD8+ cells came to about 3.2 ug on average.

A word on this clonotype: Antigen unknown. At one of its ends the junction is not consistent with the germline gene, which may arise from a read error.

Researchers used genomic DNA as the template to profile TCR beta VDJ and CDR3. TCRdb itself ran the reads through MiXCR, one entry per CDR3 protein. The sample has 210,000 or so distinct CDR3 sequences, roughly 50% seen once; the top ten hold just under 20%. There are 16 residues in the CDR3. Germline CDR1 is SGHVS and CDR2 is FQNEAQ. Those patients picked for sequencing had displayed CD8+CD57+ cell expansion on flow cytometry. Study-wide results and limits: Simpson's diversity of CD8+ cells was not significantly different in patients compared with controls. Overlapping CD8+ CDR3 repertoires of patients and controls contained roughly 29 shared sequences.

This sequence joins TRBV7-8 and TRBJ1-6; 8 bases are shared with TRBD1. The sample was sorted CD4+, CD8+, or CD8+CD57+ T cells (not recorded which) from PBMCs. This clonotype originated in a human donor with aplastic anemia. Here the CDR3 reads CASSSQGAGLRSPLHF. The CDR3 DNA reads TGCGCCAGCAGCTCCCAGGGGGCAGGGCTTCGATCACCCCTCCACTTT.